One sample yielded the 32 T cell receptor beta chains listed below, sequenced in a study of early stage breast cancer tumors. The data were produced by immunoSEQ multiplex PCR, yet TCRdb's version contains in-frame clones alone and is incomplete. Of about 70,000 clones listed, approximately 84% are singletons. Sequenced input: blood. The receptors derive from a person aged 35 to 50 with breast cancer.

V usage is TRBV6-1 and J usage is TRBJ1-5; 7 bases are shared with TRBD1. The CDR3 is made up of 13 amino acids. With 4 bases clipped from V and 6 bases from J, the junction kept 3 bases outside the gene matches. Germline V gives CDR1 MNHNS, CDR2 SASEGT. CDR3 sequence reads: CASSATGVQPQHF. CDR3 sequence (DNA): TGTGCCAGCAGTGCTACAGGGGTTCAGCCCCAGCATTTT.

This chain joins TRBV11-3 and TRBJ2-1; 7 bases fit TRBD2. Germline V gene lookup returns CDR1 SGHNT and CDR2 YENEEA. Unmatched junction bases numbered 14, after V lost 1 base and J lost 8 bases. The length of the CDR3 is 17 residues. The DNA for the CDR3 is TGTGCCAGCAGCTTAGGTAGGCGGGAGAGCGTCGGTCATGAGCAGTTCTTC. Translation: CASSLGRRESVGHEQFF.

This sequence joins TRBV29-1 and TRBJ2-3, with 8 bases that match TRBD2. From germline, CDR1 is SQVTM and CDR2 ANQGSEA. V shed 5 bases and J 0 bases; nucleotides not matched to a gene: 4. The CDR3 runs 14 residues. The CDR3 DNA reads TGCAGCGTTCGGACTAGCCCAAGCACAGATACGCAGTATTTT. Encoded protein: CSVRTSPSTDTQYF.

This chain uses TRBV6-9 with TRBJ1-2, with D unresolved. This CDR3 has 11 residues. Trimming pared 5 bases from V and 7 bases from J, leaving 8 bases between. Germline values: CDR1 MNHGY, CDR2 SVAAGI. The CDR3: CASSTDCGYTF. CDR3 DNA sequence: TGTGCCAGCAGTACGGATTGTGGCTACACCTTC.

This clone was counted only a few times. This chain connects TRBV27 to TRBJ1-1; 8 bases align to TRBD1. The CDR3 is made up of 11 amino acids. Germline values: CDR1 MNHEY, CDR2 SMNVEV (reference sequence). Unmatched junction bases numbered 4, after V lost 5 bases and J lost 11 bases. The CDR3 nucleotides read TGTGCCAGCAGTGGACAGGGTGGTGCTTTCTTT. As protein: CASSGQGGAFF.

The rearrangement uses TRBV19 and TRBJ1-2; no firm D call. The length of the CDR3 is 11 residues. With 11 bases removed from V and 7 bases from J, the gap between germline ends came to 14 bases. Germline V gives CDR1 LNHDA, CDR2 SQIVND (reference sequence). As DNA, the CDR3 is TGTGCCTCCTCGACCGATGTTGGCTACACCTTC. This sequence encodes CASSTDVGYTF.

This sequence joins TRBV30 and TRBJ2-7, with D unresolved. CDR1 and CDR2 from the germline V gene are GTSNPN and SVGIG (reference sequence). The CDR3 is 12 amino acids. The germline V and J ends were trimmed by 3 bases and 4 bases, with 10 bases remaining between them. The CDR3 region has the DNA TGTGCCTGGAGACAGACACTTTACGAGCAGTACTTC. This encodes CAWRQTLYEQYF.

V gene TRBV5-5 combines with J gene TRBJ1-1, with TRBD1 as a possible D gene (5 bases). The V and J ends lost 4 bases and 3 bases respectively, with 13 bases between them. The germline V gene has CDR1 SGHKS and CDR2 YYEKEE (reference sequence). CDR3 length: 14 amino acids. CDR3 in DNA: TGTGCCAGCAGCCTCTGGGGGGTAGACACTGAAGCTTTCTTT. Translated: CASSLWGVDTEAFF.

V usage is TRBV6-6 and J usage is TRBJ2-2, with 9 nucleotides matching TRBD1. This CDR3 is built from 16 residues. Germline-derived CDR1 and CDR2 are MNHNY and SVGAGI (reference sequence). Trimming removed 2 bases from V and 6 bases from J; junction bases left unmatched: 7. CDR3 residues: CASSYGGTGFSGELFF. The CDR3 bases are TGTGCCAGCAGTTACGGTGGGACAGGGTTTTCCGGGGAGCTGTTTTTT.

In its sample, this clone was seen a few times. The chain is built from TRBV6-1 and TRBJ2-7; a weak D match, TRBD2 (7 bases). The CDR3 consists of 13 residues. The V and J ends lost 6 bases and 4 bases respectively, with 13 bases between them. CDR1 is MNHNS and CDR2 is SASEGT in the germline V gene. The CDR3 loop reads CASRTGGWYEQYF. The CDR3 DNA reads TGTGCCAGCAGGACGGGGGGCTGGTACGAGCAGTACTTC.

The genes are TRBV5-1 and TRBJ2-7, with D perhaps TRBD2 (5 bases). Trimming cost V 4 bases and J 2 bases, with 13 bases left between them. The germline V gene encodes CDR1 SGHRS and CDR2 YFSETQ. The CDR3 length is 14 residues. This CDR3 reads CASSAEVHTYEQYF. The DNA for the CDR3 is TGCGCCAGCAGCGCGGAGGTCCATACCTACGAGCAGTACTTC.

The J gene is TRBJ1-1, the V gene TRBV18, with TRBD1 matching 7 bases. The length of the CDR3 is 14 residues. V shed 4 bases, J shed 4 bases, and the junction held 6 bases outside the gene matches. In germline, CDR1 is KGHSH, CDR2 LQKENI. The CDR3 region has the DNA TGTGCCAGCTCACTAGACAGGGCGAGCACTGAAGCTTTCTTT. Amino acid sequence: CASSLDRASTEAFF.

In DNA form, the CDR3 reads TGTGCCAGCATTTTCCGGACAGGGGAAACTGAAGCTTTCTTT. This sequence encodes CASIFRTGETEAFF. V is TRBV6-5 and J is TRBJ1-1; the match to TRBD1 covers 9 bases. From germline, CDR1 is MNHEY and CDR2 SVGAGI. The J segment lost 5 bases and the V segment lost 7 bases, leaving 8 bases of the junction unmatched. The CDR3 covers 14 residues.

V is TRBV5-1 and J is TRBJ2-2; the match to TRBD2 covers 7 bases. CDR3 length: 18 residues. Trimming took 5 bases from V and 5 from J; bases not matched to a gene: 18. CDR1 and CDR2 from the germline V gene are SGHRS and YFSETQ. The CDR3 spells CASRASGKNTLDTGELFF. CDR3 in DNA: TGCGCCAGCAGGGCTAGCGGAAAGAATACTTTGGATACCGGGGAGCTGTTTTTT.

The V call is TRBV6-1, the J call TRBJ2-2, with D possibly being TRBD2 (6 bases). Germline V gene sequence: CDR1 MNHNS, CDR2 SASEGT. Trimming removed 5 bases from V and 4 bases from J, with 11 bases in between. CDR3 length: 14 amino acids. As DNA, the CDR3 is TGTGCCAGCAGTAAGGTGGGAGGCACCGGGGAGCTGTTTTTT. Translation gives CASSKVGGTGELFF.

This clone occurred once. The chain links TRBV6-5 to TRBJ2-5, with D possibly being TRBD1 (5 bases). The CDR3 length is 15 residues. Germline V gene lookup returns CDR1 MNHEY and CDR2 SVGAGI. V dropped 2 bases and J dropped 0 bases, with 10 bases sitting between them. The CDR3 sequence: CASSYGTGYQETQYF. As DNA, the CDR3 is TGTGCCAGCAGTTACGGTACAGGTTACCAAGAGACCCAGTACTTC.

The V and J genes are TRBV5-1 and TRBJ2-1; D remains ambiguous. The length of the CDR3 is 12 residues. Per germline, CDR1 SGHRS and CDR2 YFSETQ. V lost 2 bases and J 8 bases, leaving 8 bases between the germline ends. CDR3 protein: CASSFLNDEQFF. The DNA of the CDR3 is TGCGCCAGCAGCTTCCTAAACGATGAGCAGTTCTTC.

V usage is TRBV5-1 and J usage is TRBJ2-7, with D uncertain. The CDR3 has 12 residues. V gave up 1 base and J gave up 3 bases, with 5 bases separating them. CDR1 is SGHRS and CDR2 is YFSETQ in the germline V gene. CDR3 in DNA: TGCGCCAGCAGCTTGAACTACTACGAGCAGTACTTC. Translating gives CASSLNYYEQYF. Drawing the rest from reference TRBV5-1 and TRBJ2-7, the complete variable domain is KAGVTQTPRYLIKTRGQQVTLSCSPISGHRSVSWYQQTPGQGLQFLFEYFSETQRNKGNFPGRFSGRQFSNSRSEMNVSTLELGDSALYLCASSLNYYEQYFGPGTRLTVT.

The chain recombines TRBV11-2 with TRBJ2-5; D is unresolved. The V end was cut by 2 bases, the J end by 0 bases, with 10 bases between. This CDR3 has 15 residues. The V gene's germline CDR1 is SGHAT and CDR2 FQNNGV. The CDR3 coding sequence is TGTGCCAGCAGCTTAAGATATCTCAACCAAGAGACCCAGTACTTC. Translation: CASSLRYLNQETQYF.

In regard to this clone: Different DNA sequences within this sample yield the same CDR3. V and J are TRBV6-6 and TRBJ1-1, with 7 bases lining up with TRBD1. The germline gives CDR1 MNHNY, CDR2 SVGAGI (reference sequence). The CDR3 consists of 14 residues. Trimming at V came to 0 bases and at J to 5 bases, leaving 3 bases not matched to a gene. The chain's CDR3 is CASSYSGRGTEAFF. CDR3 sequence (DNA): TGTGCCAGCAGTTACTCTGGCAGGGGGACTGAAGCTTTCTTT.

J is TRBJ1-2 and V is TRBV19, with 8 nucleotides matching TRBD1. The germline V gene encodes CDR1 LNHDA and CDR2 SQIVND (reference sequence). V was pared by 3 bases and J by 8 bases, with 14 bases of the junction left unmatched. The CDR3 length is 16 residues. The CDR3 DNA follows: TGTGCCAGTAGTATCCTCCCCGGGACAGGCCTACGCGGCTACACCTTC. Residues: CASSILPGTGLRGYTF.

This clone occurred a few times. V and J are TRBV6-1 and TRBJ1-5, with D possibly being TRBD1 (5 bases). Germline CDR1 and CDR2: MNHNS and SASEGT. The CDR3 length is 14 residues. The V end was cut by 8 bases, the J end by 2 bases, with 13 bases between. CDR3 residues: CASRKVGGNQPQHF. The CDR3, as DNA: TGTGCCAGCCGCAAGGTGGGGGGCAATCAGCCCCAGCATTTT.

The V call is TRBV5-1, the J call TRBJ2-7; 12 bases match TRBD1. Germline V lookup: CDR1 SGHRS, CDR2 YFSETQ. The junction had 16 bases not matched to a gene; V was cut back by 4 bases and J by 5 bases. The length of the CDR3 is 18 residues. The CDR3 sequence is CASSLRPGQGAIIHEQYF. The DNA for the CDR3 is TGCGCCAGCAGCCTACGACCGGGACAGGGGGCGATAATCCACGAGCAGTACTTC.

The rearrangement uses TRBV5-1 and TRBJ1-2; no clear D gene. CDR1 is SGHRS and CDR2 is YFSETQ in the germline V gene. V was cut by 5 bases and J by 1 base, with 9 bases left in between. The CDR3 totals 13 residues. The DNA of the CDR3 is TGCGCCAGCAGTCGGCTCCTTAACTATGGCTACACCTTC. Its protein product is CASSRLLNYGYTF.

The chain joins TRBV5-4 to TRBJ1-2, with D tentatively TRBD1 (6 bases). Germline values: CDR1 SGHNT, CDR2 YYREEE (reference sequence). The CDR3 sequence is 15 residues long. V lost 3 bases to trimming and J lost 7 bases, with 19 bases between them. The CDR3 protein is CASSSRDIRVGGYTF. CDR3 coding DNA: TGTGCCAGCAGCTCGCGGGACATTAGGGTTGGTGGCTACACCTTC.

In nucleotides, the CDR3 is TGTGCCAGCAGCGTACAGTACAATGAGCAGTTCTTC. It encodes CASSVQYNEQFF. This chain joins TRBV9 and TRBJ2-1, with unresolved D. The CDR3 loop spans 12 amino acids. V dropped 1 base and J dropped 4 bases, with 3 bases sitting between them. CDR1 SGDLS and CDR2 YYNGEE come from the germline V gene.

This clone appeared a few times. The chain joins TRBV2 to TRBJ2-2; 10 bases fit TRBD2. Looked up from germline, CDR1 is SNHLY and CDR2 is FYNNEI. J gave up 4 bases and V 3 bases, and 2 bases lay outside the gene matches. This CDR3 spans 15 amino acids. DNA of the CDR3: TGTGCCAGCAGTGAGCTAGCGGGAGCCACCGGGGAGCTGTTTTTT. Protein: CASSELAGATGELFF.

The chain carries TRBV7-2 and TRBJ2-7; 7 positions agree with TRBD2. Germline CDR1 is SGHTA and CDR2 is FQGNSA. This CDR3 spans 15 amino acids. V trimming: 4 bases; J trimming: 4 bases; junction bases outside the gene matches: 10. CDR3 sequence: CASSYRGDYLYEQYF. CDR3 bases: TGTGCCAGCAGCTACCGCGGGGACTATCTTTACGAGCAGTACTTC.

The chain is built from TRBV28 and TRBJ1-2; possibly TRBD1 for D (5 bases). This CDR3 comprises 13 residues. From germline, CDR1 is MDHEN and CDR2 SYDVKM. V was shortened by 2 bases and J by 7 bases, with 11 bases between the two germline ends. The DNA of the CDR3 is TGTGCCAGCAGTTTAATCCAGGGCTCTGGCTACACCTTC. Its protein is CASSLIQGSGYTF.

The chain couples TRBV29-1 to TRBJ2-7; D is unresolved. Germline lookup yields CDR1 SQVTM and CDR2 ANQGSEA. This CDR3 has 12 amino acids. CDR3 residues: CRAFLRSYEQYF. The CDR3 DNA follows: TGCAGGGCGTTCTTGAGATCCTACGAGCAGTACTTC.

The DNA for the CDR3 is TGCGCCAGCACCGTGACAGGAGGCGACTATGGCTACACCTTC. It encodes CASTVTGGDYGYTF. This chain links TRBV5-1 with TRBJ1-2, with D perhaps TRBD1 (6 bases). CDR3 size: 14 residues. The V gene's germline CDR1 is SGHRS and CDR2 YFSETQ. Trimming shortened V by 6 bases and J by 3 bases, and 15 bases separated the two germline ends.

This clone was counted only a few times. J is TRBJ2-7 and V is TRBV11-2; D is ambiguous. Germline-derived CDR1 and CDR2 are SGHAT and FQNNGV. V lost 5 bases and J 3 bases, leaving 5 bases between the germline ends. CDR3 length: 11 residues. The CDR3 loop reads CASSGLYEQYF. The DNA for the CDR3 is TGTGCCAGCAGCGGTCTCTACGAGCAGTACTTC.